The present TCR beta chain was sequenced within a study of vaccination effects on CD4 cells after COVID-19. Produced via immunoSEQ multiplex PCR; TCRdb's table is partial and in-frame only. Among 20,000 to 25,000 clones listed, approximately 81% were seen once. The germline gives CDR1 SNHLY, CDR2 FYNNEI. V lost 8 bases, J lost 1 base, and 8 bases lay in between. This CDR3 region has 13 residues. Before sequencing, viral peptide pools were used by the ViraFEST assay to expand antigen-specific CD4+ T cells. When ten to eleven days of culture had elapsed, CD4+ T cells were isolated. The healthy vaccine recipients, who had no prior SARS-CoV-2 infection, showed negative nucleocapsid antibodies. Concerning this clone itself: Its antigen is not identified.

The gene calls are TRBV2 and TRBJ2-2; D remains ambiguous. The specimen comprised CD4+ T cells from PBMCs cultured with HCoV-NL63 spike peptides, sampled before COVID-19 vaccination. The sequence was collected from a human donor who received a COVID-19 vaccine. The CDR3 bases are TGTGCCAGCTTTAGGATGAACACCGGGGAGCTGTTTTTT. The encoded protein is CASFRMNTGELFF. The full variable domain, rest sourced from reference TRBV2 and TRBJ2-2, is EPEVTQTPSHQVTQMGQEVILRCVPISNHLYFYWYRQILGQKVEFLVSFYNNEISEKSEIFDDQFSVERPDGSNFTLKIRSTKLEDSAMYFCASFRMNTGELFFGEGSRLTVL.